This entry lists 10 T cell receptor beta chains sequenced from one sample in a study of blood T cells in healthy people across ages (dated by TCRdb to about 2015). Library preparation employed 5' RACE. The sequencer listed for this sample is Illumina HiSeq 2500. A second roughly 6 to 11 cycle PCR used a sample-barcoded 5' primer and a J-beta primer mix. Through fastp at Q25 and MiXCR, TCRdb rebuilt clones from the public reads, retaining in-frame beta chains. Rows merge per CDR3 protein into single entries with the most common DNA and genes. A total of 550,000 to 700,000 distinct CDR3 sequences appear in this sample, 27% of them only once. The ten largest clones represent roughly 18% of the sample. Sequencing was carried out using blood. The receptors here all came from a woman aged 70-85 years in good health.

This rearrangement joins TRBV20-1 to TRBJ2-1; 11 bases are a match to TRBD1. V lost 1 base to trimming and J lost 7 bases; unmatched junction nucleotides: 9. The germline gives CDR1 DFQATT, CDR2 SNEGSKA (reference sequence). This CDR3 contains 16 residues. The DNA of the CDR3 is TGCAGTGCTAGAGCATGGGGGACAGGGGGGTCGAATGAGCAGTTCTTC. Its translation: CSARAWGTGGSNEQFF.

This clonotype was counted only a few times. The chain couples TRBV3-1 to TRBJ1-2; 10 nucleotides match TRBD1. The CDR3 loop spans 15 amino acids. Germline CDR1 reads LGHDT; CDR2 reads YNNKEL (reference sequence). V lost 1 base, J lost 3 bases, and 2 bases stayed unmatched. CDR3: CASSQGGTGDYGYTF. As DNA, the CDR3 is TGTGCCAGCAGCCAAGGAGGGACAGGGGACTATGGCTACACCTTC.

This clonotype was observed a few times. This chain uses TRBV5-1 with TRBJ2-5; 9 bases agree with TRBD1. This CDR3 comprises 14 residues. Trimming at V came to 0 bases and at J to 5 bases, leaving 2 bases not matched to a gene. The V gene's germline CDR1 is SGHRS and CDR2 YFSETQ. The CDR3: CASSLEGTGETQYF. CDR3 DNA sequence: TGCGCCAGCAGCTTGGAGGGGACAGGGGAGACCCAGTACTTC.

The rearrangement links TRBV4-3 to TRBJ2-3; D is tentatively TRBD1 or TRBD2 (5 bases each). The CDR3 totals 15 residues. V was clipped by 7 bases and J by 4 bases, with 18 bases between them. Germline V lookup: CDR1 LGHNA, CDR2 YSLEER. The CDR3 protein is CASTPSLGVADTQYF. CDR3 sequence (DNA): TGCGCCAGCACGCCCAGTCTGGGGGTGGCAGATACGCAGTATTTT.

This clonotype was picked up a small number of times. This chain connects TRBV2 to TRBJ2-2, with a tentative D call TRBD1 (5 bases). The CDR3 is 16 residues long. Germline V gives CDR1 SNHLY, CDR2 FYNNEI. This chain's CDR3 is CVVAGAAHLNTGELFF. Written as DNA, the CDR3 is TGTGTCGTGGCTGGGGCGGCGCATTTGAACACCGGGGAGCTGTTTTTT.

This clonotype has only a few counts. Relative to the germline gene, one junction end is altered; a read error may explain this. The chain recombines TRBV12-5 with TRBJ2-7; TRBD2 might be the D (5 bases). This CDR3 comprises 14 residues. CDR1 is LGHNT, CDR2 FRNRAP, per germline. This CDR3 reads CASGLYGISYGQYF. In DNA form, the CDR3 reads TGTGCTAGTGGTTTGTACGGGATTTCCTACGGGCAGTACTTC.

The chain combines TRBV7-2 with TRBJ2-7; 10 bases line up with TRBD1. The CDR3 spans 14 residues. In germline, CDR1 is SGHTA, CDR2 FQGNSA. Trimming removed 2 bases from V and 6 bases from J; junction bases left unmatched: 4. CDR3 in DNA: TGTGCCAGCAGCTTACGGACAGGGGGACGCGAGCAGTACTTC. Protein: CASSLRTGGREQYF.

The V gene is TRBV20-1, the J gene TRBJ2-5, with D perhaps TRBD1 (6 bases). The CDR3 covers 13 residues. Germline CDR1 reads DFQATT; CDR2 reads SNEGSKA (reference sequence). Trimming pared 4 bases from V and 2 bases from J, leaving 11 bases between. The chain's CDR3 is CSATRGQQETQYF. CDR3 DNA sequence: TGCAGTGCTACTCGAGGACAGCAAGAGACCCAGTACTTC.

The V and J genes are TRBV7-2 and TRBJ1-4; D unresolved. The CDR3 covers 15 residues. Germline CDR1 SGHTA, CDR2 FQGNSA. Trimming shortened V by 3 bases and J by 3 bases, and 11 bases separated the two germline ends. Here the CDR3 reads CASSLVQRSNEKLFF. The CDR3 nucleotides read TGTGCCAGCAGCTTGGTACAGCGTTCTAATGAAAAACTGTTTTTT.

This clonotype was observed a handful of times. The rearrangement joins TRBV27 to TRBJ1-5; 8 bases are a match to TRBD1. The germline gives CDR1 MNHEY, CDR2 SMNVEV (reference sequence). The J segment lost 6 bases and the V segment lost 3 bases, leaving 10 bases of the junction unmatched. This CDR3 has 16 amino acids. CDR3 nucleotides: TGTGCCAGCAGTTTCCAGGGCAGGGGGCAAGTTCAGCCCCAGCATTTT. Its translation: CASSFQGRGQVQPQHF.